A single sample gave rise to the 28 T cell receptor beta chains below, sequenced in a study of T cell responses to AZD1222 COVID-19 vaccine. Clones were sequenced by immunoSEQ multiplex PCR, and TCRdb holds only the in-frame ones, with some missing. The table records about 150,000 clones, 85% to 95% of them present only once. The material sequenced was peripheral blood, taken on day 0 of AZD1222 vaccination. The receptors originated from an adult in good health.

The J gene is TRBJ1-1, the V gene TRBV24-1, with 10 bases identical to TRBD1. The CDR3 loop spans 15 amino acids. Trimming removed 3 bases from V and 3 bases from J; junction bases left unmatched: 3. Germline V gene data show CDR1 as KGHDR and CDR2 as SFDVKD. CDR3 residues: CATSDPGTGDTEAFF. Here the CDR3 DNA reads TGTGCCACCAGTGATCCCGGGACAGGGGACACTGAAGCTTTCTTT.

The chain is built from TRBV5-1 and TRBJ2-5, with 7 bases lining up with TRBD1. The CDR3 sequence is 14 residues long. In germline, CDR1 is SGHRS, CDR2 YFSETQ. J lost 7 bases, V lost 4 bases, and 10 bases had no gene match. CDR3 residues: CASSDTQGVGTQYF. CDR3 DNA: TGCGCCAGCAGCGACACTCAGGGGGTCGGGACCCAGTACTTC.

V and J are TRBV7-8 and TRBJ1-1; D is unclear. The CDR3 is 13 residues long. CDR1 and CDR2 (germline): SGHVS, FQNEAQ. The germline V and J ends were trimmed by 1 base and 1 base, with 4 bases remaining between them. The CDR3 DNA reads TGTGCCAGCAGCTTAGATCCGAACACTGAAGCTTTCTTT. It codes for CASSLDPNTEAFF.

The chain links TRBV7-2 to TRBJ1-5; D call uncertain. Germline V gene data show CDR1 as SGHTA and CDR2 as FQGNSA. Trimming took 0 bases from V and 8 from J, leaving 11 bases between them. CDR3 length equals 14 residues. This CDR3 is CASSLAAGDEPQHF. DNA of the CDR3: TGTGCCAGCAGCTTAGCGGCCGGTGACGAGCCCCAGCATTTT.

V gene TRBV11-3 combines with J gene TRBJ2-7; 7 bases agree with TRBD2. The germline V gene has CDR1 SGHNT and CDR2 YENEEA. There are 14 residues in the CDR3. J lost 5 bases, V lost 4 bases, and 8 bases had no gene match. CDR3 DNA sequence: TGTGCCAGCAGCTCCGGGGAGGGGTTCAACGAGCAGTACTTC. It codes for CASSSGEGFNEQYF. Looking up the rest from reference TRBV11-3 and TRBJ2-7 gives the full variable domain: EAGVVQSPRYKIIEKKQPVAFWCNPISGHNTLYWYLQNLGQGPELLIRYENEEAVDDSQLPKDRFSAERLKGVDSTLKIQPAELGDSAVYLCASSSGEGFNEQYFGPGTRLTVT.

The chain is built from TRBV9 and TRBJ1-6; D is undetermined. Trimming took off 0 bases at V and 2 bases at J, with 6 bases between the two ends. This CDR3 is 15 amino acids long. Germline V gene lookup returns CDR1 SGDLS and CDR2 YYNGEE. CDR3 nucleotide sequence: TGTGCCAGCAGCGTAGAGGCAACCTATAATTCACCCCTCCACTTT. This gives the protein CASSVEATYNSPLHF.

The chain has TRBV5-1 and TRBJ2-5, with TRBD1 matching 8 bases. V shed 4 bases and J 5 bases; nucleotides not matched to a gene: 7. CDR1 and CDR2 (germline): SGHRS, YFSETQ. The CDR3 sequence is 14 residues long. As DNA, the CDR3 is TGCGCCAGCAGCCGACAGGGGTTCCGCGAGACCCAGTACTTC. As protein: CASSRQGFRETQYF. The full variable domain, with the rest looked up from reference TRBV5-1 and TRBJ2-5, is KAGVTQTPRYLIKTRGQQVTLSCSPISGHRSVSWYQQTPGQGLQFLFEYFSETQRNKGNFPGRFSGRQFSNSRSEMNVSTLELGDSALYLCASSRQGFRETQYFGPGTRLLVL.

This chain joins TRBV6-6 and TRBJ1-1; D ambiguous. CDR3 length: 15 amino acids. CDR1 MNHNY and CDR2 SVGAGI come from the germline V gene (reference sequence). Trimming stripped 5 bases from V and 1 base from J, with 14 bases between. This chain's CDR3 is CASSHGPLENTEAFF. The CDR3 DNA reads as TGTGCCAGCAGTCACGGACCTTTGGAGAACACTGAAGCTTTCTTT.

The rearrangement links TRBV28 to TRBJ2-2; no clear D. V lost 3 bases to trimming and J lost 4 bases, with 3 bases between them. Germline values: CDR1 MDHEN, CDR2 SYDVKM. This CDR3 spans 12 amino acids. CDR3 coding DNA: TGTGCCAGCAGTTTTTCCACCGGGGAGCTGTTTTTT. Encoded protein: CASSFSTGELFF.

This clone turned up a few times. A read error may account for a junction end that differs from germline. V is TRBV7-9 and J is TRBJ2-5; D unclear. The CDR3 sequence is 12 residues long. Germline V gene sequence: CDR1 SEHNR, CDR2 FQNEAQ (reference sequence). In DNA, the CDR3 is TGTGCCAGCAGGTTGGATCAAGAGTCCCAGTACTTC. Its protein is CASRLDQESQYF.

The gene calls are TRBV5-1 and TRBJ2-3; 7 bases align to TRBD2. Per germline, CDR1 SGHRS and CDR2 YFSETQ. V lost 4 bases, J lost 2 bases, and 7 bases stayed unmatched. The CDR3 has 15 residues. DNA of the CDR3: TGCGCCAGCAGCCCCTCACTAGCGACCACAGATACGCAGTATTTT. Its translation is CASSPSLATTDTQYF.

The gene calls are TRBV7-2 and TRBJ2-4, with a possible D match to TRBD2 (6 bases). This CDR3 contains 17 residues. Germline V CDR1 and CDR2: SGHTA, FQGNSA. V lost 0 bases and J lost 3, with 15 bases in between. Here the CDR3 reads CASSLAPPGGGKNIQYF. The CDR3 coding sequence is TGTGCCAGCAGCTTAGCCCCCCCCGGGGGAGGCAAAAACATTCAGTACTTC.

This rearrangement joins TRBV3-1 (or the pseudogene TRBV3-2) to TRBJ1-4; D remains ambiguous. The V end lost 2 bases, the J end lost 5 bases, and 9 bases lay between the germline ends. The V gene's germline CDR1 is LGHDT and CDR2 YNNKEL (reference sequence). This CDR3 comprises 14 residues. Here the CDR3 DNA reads TGTGCCAGCAGCCAACGCGGAAAGAATGAAAAACTGTTTTTT. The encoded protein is CASSQRGKNEKLFF.

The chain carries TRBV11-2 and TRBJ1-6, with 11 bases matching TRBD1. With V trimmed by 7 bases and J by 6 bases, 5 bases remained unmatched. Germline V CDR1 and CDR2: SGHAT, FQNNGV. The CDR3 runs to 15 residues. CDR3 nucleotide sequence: TGTGCCAGCAACCAGGGGACAGGGGGTAATTCACCCCTCCACTTT. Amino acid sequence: CASNQGTGGNSPLHF.

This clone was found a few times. CDR3 nucleotides: TGTGCCAGCAGTTCTTATAGGGGCTACGAGCAGTACTTC. This translates into CASSSYRGYEQYF. The chain carries TRBV12-3 or TRBV12-4 and TRBJ2-7, with D possibly TRBD1 on 5 matching bases. Deletions cut 4 bases from V and 3 bases from J, with 10 bases between. This CDR3 is built from 13 residues.

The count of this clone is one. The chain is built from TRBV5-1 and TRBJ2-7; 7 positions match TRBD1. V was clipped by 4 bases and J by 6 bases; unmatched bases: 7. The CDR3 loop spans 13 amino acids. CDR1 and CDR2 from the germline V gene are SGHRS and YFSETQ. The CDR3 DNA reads TGCGCCAGCAGCATAGGACAGGCTACCGAGCAGTACTTC. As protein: CASSIGQATEQYF.

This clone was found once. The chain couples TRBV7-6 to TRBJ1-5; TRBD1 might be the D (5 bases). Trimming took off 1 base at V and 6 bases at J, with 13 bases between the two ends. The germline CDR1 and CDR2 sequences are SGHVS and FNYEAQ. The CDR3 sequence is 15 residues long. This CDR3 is CASSLGGRSTQPQHF. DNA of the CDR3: TGTGCCAGCAGCTTAGGGGGACGTTCCACTCAGCCCCAGCATTTT.

The CDR3 bases are TGTGCCAGCAGTTATCCCGGGGGAGAAGGCCAGCCCCAGCATTTT. Amino acids: CASSYPGGEGQPQHF. The rearrangement joins TRBV6-2 or TRBV6-3 to TRBJ1-5, with D maybe TRBD1 (5 bases). Between the trimmed V and J ends, which lost 3 bases and 7 bases, there was a span of 16 bases. From germline, CDR1 is MNHEY and CDR2 SVGEGT. The CDR3 is 15 amino acids.

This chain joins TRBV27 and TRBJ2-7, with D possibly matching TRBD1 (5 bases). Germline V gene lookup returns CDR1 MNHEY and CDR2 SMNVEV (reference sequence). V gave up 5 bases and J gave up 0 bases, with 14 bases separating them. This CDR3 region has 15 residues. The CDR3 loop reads CASSPNNRNSYEQYF. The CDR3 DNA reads TGTGCCAGCAGTCCCAATAACAGGAACTCCTACGAGCAGTACTTC.

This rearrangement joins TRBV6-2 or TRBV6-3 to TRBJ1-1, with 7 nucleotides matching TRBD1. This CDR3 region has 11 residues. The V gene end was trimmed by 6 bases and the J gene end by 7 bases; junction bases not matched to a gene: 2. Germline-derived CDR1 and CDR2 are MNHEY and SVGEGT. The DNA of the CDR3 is TGTGCCAGCAGCGACAGGGATGAAGCTTTCTTT. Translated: CASSDRDEAFF.

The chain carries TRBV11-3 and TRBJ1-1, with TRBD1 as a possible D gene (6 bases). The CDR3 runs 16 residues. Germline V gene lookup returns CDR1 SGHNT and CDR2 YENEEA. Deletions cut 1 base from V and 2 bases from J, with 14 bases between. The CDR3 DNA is TGTGCCAGCAGCTTAGCCCCTGGGGGGCCTAACACTGAAGCTTTCTTT. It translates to CASSLAPGGPNTEAFF.

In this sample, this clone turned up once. The CDR3 loop reads CAWSKTSSSYNEQFF. The CDR3, as DNA: TGTGCCTGGAGCAAGACCTCCAGCTCCTACAATGAGCAGTTCTTC. This chain joins TRBV30 and TRBJ2-1; no reliable D call. In germline, CDR1 is GTSNPN, CDR2 SVGIG (reference sequence). The V gene lost 3 bases and the J gene lost 0 bases, with 12 bases spanning the gap. The CDR3 has 15 amino acids.

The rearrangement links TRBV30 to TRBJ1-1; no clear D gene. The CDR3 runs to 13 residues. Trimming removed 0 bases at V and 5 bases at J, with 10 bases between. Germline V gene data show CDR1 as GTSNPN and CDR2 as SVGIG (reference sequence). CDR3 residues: CAWSVPGGTEAFF. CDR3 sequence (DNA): TGTGCCTGGAGTGTACCGGGTGGGACTGAAGCTTTCTTT.

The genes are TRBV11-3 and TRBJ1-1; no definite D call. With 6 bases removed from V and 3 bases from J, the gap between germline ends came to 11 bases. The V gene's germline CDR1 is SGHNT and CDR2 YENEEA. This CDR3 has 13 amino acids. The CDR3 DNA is TGTGCCAGCAGTCCCATAGGTGACACTGAAGCTTTCTTT. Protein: CASSPIGDTEAFF.

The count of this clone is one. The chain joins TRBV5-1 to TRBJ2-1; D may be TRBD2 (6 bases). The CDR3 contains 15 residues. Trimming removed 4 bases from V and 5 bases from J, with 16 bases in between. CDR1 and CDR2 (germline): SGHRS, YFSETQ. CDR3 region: CASSPEGTKNNEQFF. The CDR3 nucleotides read TGCGCCAGCAGCCCGGAGGGCACCAAGAACAATGAGCAGTTCTTC.

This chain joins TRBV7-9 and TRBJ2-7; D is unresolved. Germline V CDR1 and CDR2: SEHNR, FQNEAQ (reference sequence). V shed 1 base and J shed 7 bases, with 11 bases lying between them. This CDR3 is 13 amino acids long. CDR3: CASSLVSTREQYF. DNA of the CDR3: TGTGCCAGCAGCTTAGTCTCGACCCGAGAGCAGTACTTC.

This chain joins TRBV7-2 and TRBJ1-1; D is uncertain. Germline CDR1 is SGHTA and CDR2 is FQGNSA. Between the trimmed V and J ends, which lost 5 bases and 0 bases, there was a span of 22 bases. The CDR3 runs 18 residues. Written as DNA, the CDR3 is TGTGCCAGCAGCAAAGGACTGCCGGCTGGCGGGGTGAACACTGAAGCTTTCTTT. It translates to CASSKGLPAGGVNTEAFF. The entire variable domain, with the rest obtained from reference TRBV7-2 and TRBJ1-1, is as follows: GAGVSQSPSNKVTEKGKDVELRCDPISGHTALYWYRQSLGQGLEFLIYFQGNSAPDKSGLPSDRFSAERTGGSVSTLTIQRTQQEDSAVYLCASSKGLPAGGVNTEAFFGQGTRLTVV.

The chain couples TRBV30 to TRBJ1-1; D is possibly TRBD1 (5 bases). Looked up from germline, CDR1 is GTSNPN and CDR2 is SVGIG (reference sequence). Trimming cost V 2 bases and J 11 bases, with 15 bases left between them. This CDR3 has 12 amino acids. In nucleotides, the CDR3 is TGTGCCTGGAGTTATGGTGCGGCAGGGGCTTTCTTT. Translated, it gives CAWSYGAAGAFF.